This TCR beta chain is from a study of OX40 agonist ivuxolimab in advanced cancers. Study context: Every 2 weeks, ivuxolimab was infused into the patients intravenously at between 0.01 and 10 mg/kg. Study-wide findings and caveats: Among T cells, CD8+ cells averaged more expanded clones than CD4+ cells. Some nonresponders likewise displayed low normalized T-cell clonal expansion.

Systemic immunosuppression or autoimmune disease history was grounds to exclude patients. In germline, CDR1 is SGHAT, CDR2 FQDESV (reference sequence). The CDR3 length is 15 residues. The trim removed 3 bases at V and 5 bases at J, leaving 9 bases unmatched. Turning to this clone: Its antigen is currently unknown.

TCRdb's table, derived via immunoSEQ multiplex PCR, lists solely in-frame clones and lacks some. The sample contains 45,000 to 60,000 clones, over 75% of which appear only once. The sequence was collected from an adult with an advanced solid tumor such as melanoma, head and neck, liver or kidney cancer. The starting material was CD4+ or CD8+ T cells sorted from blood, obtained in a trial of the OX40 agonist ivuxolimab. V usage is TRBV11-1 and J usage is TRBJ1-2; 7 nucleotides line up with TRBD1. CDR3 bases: TGTGCCAGCAGCTTGGGCCGGGACAGAAGATATGGCTACACCTTC. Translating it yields CASSLGRDRRYGYTF.